Each of the 25 T cell receptor beta chains below was sequenced from the same sample in a study of somatic mutations in cytotoxic T cells in rheumatoid arthritis. Produced via immunoSEQ multiplex PCR; TCRdb's table is partial and in-frame only. This table holds 9,000 or so clones, 79% found once. Sequencing was performed on CD8+ T cells sorted from blood. These receptors all come from an adult with rheumatoid arthritis.

V gene TRBV27 combines with J gene TRBJ2-1; D is perhaps TRBD1 (5 bases). The length of the CDR3 is 13 residues. CDR1 MNHEY and CDR2 SMNVEV come from the germline V gene (reference sequence). Trimming removed 0 bases at V and 5 bases at J, with 5 bases between. In DNA form, the CDR3 reads TGTGCCAGCAGTTTATCCAGGGACAATGAGCAGTTCTTC. It specifies CASSLSRDNEQFF.

The chain couples TRBV28 to TRBJ2-2, with 7 nucleotides matching TRBD2. V shed 3 bases, J shed 4 bases, and the junction held 5 bases outside the gene matches. The germline gives CDR1 MDHEN, CDR2 SYDVKM. This CDR3 has 15 amino acids. CDR3 region: CASSFWGRGTGELFF. The CDR3 DNA follows: TGTGCCAGCAGTTTTTGGGGGAGGGGCACCGGGGAGCTGTTTTTT.

The V call is TRBV7-9, the J call TRBJ1-1, with unresolved D. Per the germline V gene, CDR1 is SEHNR and CDR2 is FQNEAQ (reference sequence). Trimming took off 4 bases at V and 10 bases at J, with 19 bases between the two ends. The CDR3 sequence is 14 residues long. CDR3 bases: TGTGCCAGCAGCTACCTGAACTCTGACTGGGCAGCTTTCTTT. Translating it yields CASSYLNSDWAAFF.

This rearrangement joins TRBV7-9 to TRBJ1-2; D unclear. Germline V gives CDR1 SEHNR, CDR2 FQNEAQ (reference sequence). V was cut by 1 base and J by 1 base, with 10 bases left in between. This CDR3 comprises 15 residues. The CDR3 DNA is TGTGCCAGCAGCTTAGTTAGTCAGATTAACTATGGCTACACCTTC. Translation: CASSLVSQINYGYTF.

The chain has TRBV9 and TRBJ2-5; D gene unclear. Looked up from germline, CDR1 is SGDLS and CDR2 is YYNGEE. The V end was cut by 4 bases, the J end by 5 bases, with 15 bases between. This CDR3 is built from 14 residues. The CDR3 nucleotides read TGTGCCAGCAGCCCAGACTTAGGTCTGGAGACCCAGTACTTC. Protein sequence: CASSPDLGLETQYF.

This clone was observed a few times. The V and J genes are TRBV6-5 and TRBJ1-5; no firm D call. The CDR3 runs 13 residues. CDR1 and CDR2 (germline): MNHEY, SVGAGI. V gave up 0 bases and J gave up 6 bases, with 6 bases separating them. The chain's CDR3 is CASSYSERQPQHF. CDR3 nucleotides: TGTGCCAGCAGTTACTCGGAACGTCAGCCCCAGCATTTT.

The chain carries TRBV29-1 and TRBJ2-3; 10 positions agree with TRBD2. The V gene's germline CDR1 is SQVTM and CDR2 ANQGSEA. V was clipped by 6 bases and J by 4 bases; unmatched bases: 7. The CDR3 contains 14 residues. CDR3 sequence (DNA): TGCAGCGTGGAGGGACTAGCGATCCCAGATACGCAGTATTTT. Protein sequence: CSVEGLAIPDTQYF.

V gene TRBV7-2 combines with J gene TRBJ2-1, with 11 bases fitting TRBD2. V lost 4 bases and J lost 2; bases outside the gene matches: 7. The CDR3 has 17 amino acids. Germline values: CDR1 SGHTA, CDR2 FQGNSA. CDR3 protein: CASSSGLAGGAYNEQFF. The CDR3 nucleotides are TGTGCCAGCAGCTCTGGACTAGCGGGTGGCGCCTACAATGAGCAGTTCTTC.

On this clone itself: At one end, the junction sequence differs from germline, possibly due to a read error. This chain joins TRBV9 and TRBJ1-5; D call uncertain. Germline V gene data show CDR1 as SGDLS and CDR2 as YYNGEE. The CDR3 loop spans 14 amino acids. CDR3 nucleotides: TGTACCAGCAGCGCCCAGGAAAGCAATCAGCCCCAGCATTTT. It specifies CTSSAQESNQPQHF.

V gene TRBV2 combines with J gene TRBJ2-1; D remains unclear. The V end was cut by 4 bases, the J end by 9 bases, with 16 bases between. CDR3 size: 14 residues. In germline, CDR1 is SNHLY, CDR2 FYNNEI. The CDR3 protein is CASSVVPPPGEQFF. The CDR3 nucleotides are TGTGCCAGCAGTGTTGTGCCCCCACCCGGTGAGCAGTTCTTC. Drawing the rest from reference TRBV2 and TRBJ2-1, the complete variable domain is EPEVTQTPSHQVTQMGQEVILRCVPISNHLYFYWYRQILGQKVEFLVSFYNNEISEKSEIFDDQFSVERPDGSNFTLKIRSTKLEDSAMYFCASSVVPPPGEQFFGPGTRLTVL.

The CDR3 loop is CASSLNTEAFF. CDR3 nucleotide sequence: TGTGCCAGCAGCTTAAACACTGAAGCTTTCTTT. This rearrangement joins TRBV11-3 to TRBJ1-1, with D unclear. Germline V gene data show CDR1 as SGHNT and CDR2 as YENEEA. Trimming shortened V by 2 bases and J by 2 bases, and 0 bases separated the two germline ends. This CDR3 comprises 11 residues.

This sequence joins TRBV9 and TRBJ2-1; the match to TRBD2 covers 13 bases. Germline V gives CDR1 SGDLS, CDR2 YYNGEE. The CDR3 length is 15 residues. With 4 bases clipped from V and 6 bases from J, the junction kept 4 bases outside the gene matches. Written as DNA, the CDR3 is TGTGCCAGCAGCCAACTAGCGGGAGGGACCAATGAGCAGTTCTTC. Translation gives CASSQLAGGTNEQFF. The whole variable domain, remainder taken from reference TRBV9 and TRBJ2-1, is DSGVTQTPKHLITATGQRVTLRCSPRSGDLSVYWYQQSLDQGLQFLIQYYNGEERAKGNILERFSAQQFPDLHSELNLSSLELGDSALYFCASSQLAGGTNEQFFGPGTRLTVL.

V is TRBV5-5 and J is TRBJ2-7; the D gene is possibly TRBD1 (6 bases). V dropped 0 bases and J dropped 4 bases, with 11 bases sitting between them. Germline CDR1 and CDR2: SGHKS and YYEKEE (reference sequence). The CDR3 is 14 residues long. In DNA, the CDR3 is TGTGCCAGCAGCTTGGCGACAGGACCTTACGAGCAGTACGTC. Encoded protein: CASSLATGPYEQYV.

This chain connects TRBV10-3 to TRBJ2-2; 7 nucleotides agree with TRBD1. CDR3 length: 14 amino acids. The J segment lost 4 bases and the V segment lost 7 bases, leaving 6 bases of the junction unmatched. Germline CDR1 and CDR2: ENHRY and SYGVKD. The CDR3 is CAIKGGLSTGELFF. CDR3 DNA sequence: TGTGCCATCAAAGGGGGCCTTAGCACCGGGGAGCTGTTTTTT.

CDR3 nucleotide sequence: TGCGCCAGCAGCAGGGACACCGGGGAGCTGTTTTTT. Translating gives CASSRDTGELFF. This rearrangement joins TRBV5-1 to TRBJ2-2; D unclear. Trimming removed 4 bases at V and 3 bases at J, with 4 bases between. Per the germline V gene, CDR1 is SGHRS and CDR2 is YFSETQ. The CDR3 extends over 12 amino acids.

The chain links TRBV28 to TRBJ1-5; no clear D. This CDR3 comprises 14 residues. CDR1 MDHEN and CDR2 SYDVKM come from the germline V gene. V was pared by 3 bases and J by 9 bases, with 15 bases between. CDR3 region: CASSFGLLARPQHF. DNA for the CDR3: TGTGCCAGCAGTTTTGGTCTGCTGGCGCGGCCCCAGCATTTT.

The rearrangement uses TRBV28 and TRBJ2-1; TRBD2 aligns across 7 bases. Germline V gene lookup returns CDR1 MDHEN and CDR2 SYDVKM. CDR3 size: 16 residues. V lost 4 bases to trimming and J lost 1 base; unmatched junction nucleotides: 7. This chain's CDR3 is CASSWISGPSYNEQFF. The CDR3 DNA follows: TGTGCCAGCAGTTGGATTAGCGGGCCTTCCTACAATGAGCAGTTCTTC.

V and J are TRBV19 and TRBJ1-1, with D perhaps TRBD1 (5 bases). Germline V gene data show CDR1 as LNHDA and CDR2 as SQIVND (reference sequence). The ends were cut back, 1 base at V and 6 bases at J, with 12 bases in the middle. The CDR3 is made up of 14 amino acids. CDR3 sequence reads: CASSIVLGQAEAFF. CDR3 nucleotide sequence: TGTGCCAGTAGTATAGTCTTAGGACAAGCTGAAGCTTTCTTT. Drawing the rest from reference TRBV19 and TRBJ1-1, the complete variable domain is DGGITQSPKYLFRKEGQNVTLSCEQNLNHDAMYWYRQDPGQGLRLIYYSQIVNDFQKGDIAEGYSVSREKKESFPLTVTSAQKNPTAFYLCASSIVLGQAEAFFGQGTRLTVV.

CDR3 nucleotide sequence: TGTGCCAGCAGCTTAGGGACAGGGGGGCCCCATGGCTACACCTTC. Residues: CASSLGTGGPHGYTF. The chain employs TRBV13 and TRBJ1-2; 9 nucleotides agree with TRBD1. This CDR3 region has 15 residues. Germline assignment: CDR1 PRHDT and CDR2 FYEKMQ (reference sequence). V shed 0 bases and J 6 bases; nucleotides not matched to a gene: 5.

CDR3 bases: TGTGCCAGCAGCGTGCTAGAGGACGCCGCCGAAGCTTTCTTT. As protein: CASSVLEDAAEAFF. V gene TRBV11-2 combines with J gene TRBJ1-1; D unresolved. Germline V gene data show CDR1 as SGHAT and CDR2 as FQNNGV. This CDR3 is 14 amino acids long. V lost 5 bases to trimming and J lost 8 bases, with 18 bases between them.

The CDR3 DNA is TGTGCCAGCAGCTCGGGACGGGGGGCCCAAGAGACCCAGTACTTC. Amino acid sequence: CASSSGRGAQETQYF. The chain combines TRBV5-6 with TRBJ2-5, with D possibly matching TRBD2 (7 bases). The V gene lost 3 bases and the J gene lost 1 base, with 13 bases spanning the gap. The CDR3 covers 15 residues. Germline V gene sequence: CDR1 SGHDT, CDR2 YYEEEE.

The V gene is TRBV15, the J gene TRBJ1-1; weak D call: TRBD1 (6 bases). The CDR3 contains 15 residues. V gave up 1 base and J gave up 4 bases, with 13 bases separating them. Per germline, CDR1 LNHNV and CDR2 YYDKDF (reference sequence). The CDR3 DNA is TGTGCCACCAGCAGAGGCTCAGGGGAGGGCACTGAAGCTTTCTTT. It yields the protein CATSRGSGEGTEAFF.

This chain connects TRBV29-1 to TRBJ2-7; 9 positions agree with TRBD2. Germline V CDR1 and CDR2: SQVTM, ANQGSEA. Trimming took 1 base from V and 2 from J; bases not matched to a gene: 6. The CDR3 has 15 amino acids. This chain's CDR3 is CSVEAEREAAYEQYF. DNA of the CDR3: TGCAGCGTTGAAGCCGAGCGGGAGGCCGCCTACGAGCAGTACTTC.

The chain has TRBV2 and TRBJ2-7, with 7 bases matching TRBD2. Losses at the gene ends were 5 bases for V and 4 bases for J; bases not matched to a gene: 5. The CDR3 spans 13 residues. Looked up from germline, CDR1 is SNHLY and CDR2 is FYNNEI. The CDR3 DNA reads as TGTGCCAGCAGTCTGTCTAGCGGATACGAGCAGTACGTC. This sequence encodes CASSLSSGYEQYV.

The chain recombines TRBV7-8 with TRBJ2-1, with 7 bases fitting TRBD1. CDR3 length equals 17 residues. Germline trimming cut 4 bases from V and 0 bases from J; bases unmatched to any gene: 9. Germline loops: CDR1 SGHVS, CDR2 FQNEAQ. The CDR3 protein is CASSSENRGGSYNEQFF. As DNA, the CDR3 is TGTGCCAGCAGCTCAGAAAACAGGGGCGGCTCCTACAATGAGCAGTTCTTC.